The T cell receptor (beta chain) described here comes from a study of blood T cell repertoires in COVID-19. Study as a whole: The cDNA or gDNA used as material had been derived from T cells, B-cell-depleted T cells, or PBMCs.

Trimming pared 0 bases from V and 2 bases from J, leaving 14 bases between. This CDR3 comprises 17 residues. Germline V CDR1 and CDR2: MNHEY, SVGEGT. This table comes from immunoSEQ multiplex PCR, and its TCRdb copy is limited to in-frame clones, with some not included. The table has under 150,000 clones, about 90% seen once. This chain uses TRBV6-2 or TRBV6-3 with TRBJ2-1, with D possibly being TRBD2 (6 bases). This TCR was sampled from a woman in her forties or fifties with acute or convalescent COVID-19. Sequenced material: peripheral blood. The CDR3 reads CASSYSIGGAAYNEQFF. For the CDR3, the DNA is TGTGCCAGCAGTTACTCGATAGGAGGGGCTGCCTACAATGAGCAGTTCTTC.